Each of the 25 T cell receptor beta chains below was sequenced from the same sample in a study of spatial heterogeneity in lung cancer. The time point is: sample taken at primary tumor resection. Without sorting, whole RNA was sequenced from tumor, nontumor lung or frozen PBMC. TCRdb itself ran the 5' RACE reads through MiXCR, one entry per CDR3 protein. The sample consists of around 75,000 distinct CDR3 sequences, 13% of them appearing once. The sequencing used PBMCs, collected at surgery. These receptors all stem from a male donor with early-stage non-small cell lung cancer.

In the case of this clonotype: A clone one base away is much larger, so this may be a read error. The rearrangement joins TRBV11-3 to TRBJ2-1; 10 bases map to TRBD1. The CDR3 sequence is 14 residues long. The V gene's germline CDR1 is SGHNT and CDR2 YENEEA. The CDR3 coding sequence is TGTGCCAACAGCGCGGGACAGGGGTCCATGGAGCAGTTCTTC. This translates into CANSAGQGSMEQFF. The entire variable domain, with the rest obtained from reference TRBV11-3 and TRBJ2-1, is as follows: EAGVVQSPRYKIIEKKQPVAFWCNPISGHNTLYWYLQNLGQGPELLIRYENEEAVDDSQLPKDRFSAERLKGVDSTLKIQPAELGDSAVYLCANSAGQGSMEQFFGPGTRLTVL.

This clonotype showed up just a few times. The rearrangement links TRBV7-8 to TRBJ2-3; 7 bases line up with TRBD2. Germline assignment: CDR1 SGHVS and CDR2 FQNEAQ. There are 16 residues in the CDR3. J lost 2 bases, V lost 1 base, and 6 bases had no gene match. DNA of the CDR3: TGTGCCAGCAGCTTAGTTCTAGCGGCTTTCACAGATACGCAGTATTTT. Translating it yields CASSLVLAAFTDTQYF.

The gene calls are TRBV30 and TRBJ2-5; the match to TRBD1 covers 9 bases. Losses at the gene ends were 0 bases for V and 4 bases for J; bases not matched to a gene: 6. The CDR3 has 15 residues. CDR1 and CDR2 from the germline V gene are GTSNPN and SVGIG (reference sequence). The CDR3 DNA reads TGTGCCTGGAGTGTAAAGGGACAGGGATTAGAGACCCAGTACTTC. It is translated as CAWSVKGQGLETQYF.

This chain uses TRBV5-6 with TRBJ1-1, with a tentative D call TRBD1 (5 bases). Looked up from germline, CDR1 is SGHDT and CDR2 is YYEEEE. V was trimmed by 6 bases and J by 6 bases, leaving 18 bases between them. CDR3 length equals 14 residues. This CDR3 is CASNTPGTVAEAFF. CDR3 bases: TGTGCCAGCAATACTCCCGGGACGGTGGCTGAAGCTTTCTTT.

This clonotype was seen repeatedly, ten times or more. This chain connects TRBV4-1 to TRBJ1-2; D possibly corresponds to TRBD1 (6 bases). The germline V gene has CDR1 MGHRA and CDR2 YSYEKL. The CDR3 has 15 amino acids. V was shortened by 1 base and J by 2 bases, with 11 bases between the two germline ends. CDR3 nucleotide sequence: TGCGCCAGCAGCCAAGCACGGACAGAAAACTATGGCTACACCTTC. It translates to CASSQARTENYGYTF.

Only a few counts were recorded for this clonotype. The chain couples TRBV24-1 to TRBJ2-2; D perhaps matches TRBD2 (6 bases). The V end lost 12 bases, the J end lost 2 bases, and 18 bases lay between the germline ends. The CDR3 is made up of 15 amino acids. Germline CDR1 is KGHDR and CDR2 is SFDVKD. CDR3 protein: CAASPGSGNTGELFF. For the CDR3, the DNA is TGTGCCGCCTCCCCGGGTAGCGGAAACACCGGGGAGCTGTTTTTT.

This clonotype was found many times. The CDR3 loop reads CASSSGTALTKLFF. CDR3 DNA: TGTGCCAGCAGCTCCGGGACAGCCCTAACAAAACTGTTTTTT. The chain employs TRBV12-3 or TRBV12-4 and TRBJ1-4; 7 bases fit TRBD1. V lost 6 bases to trimming and J lost 10 bases; unmatched junction nucleotides: 11. There are 14 residues in the CDR3.

This clonotype was seen many times. The genes are TRBV5-1 and TRBJ2-2; TRBD1 might be the D (5 bases). Looked up from germline, CDR1 is SGHRS and CDR2 is YFSETQ. Trimming pared 0 bases from V and 4 bases from J, leaving 7 bases between. The length of the CDR3 is 14 residues. CDR3 amino acids: CASSLGQITGELFF. The CDR3 DNA sequence: TGCGCCAGCAGCTTGGGACAGATCACCGGGGAGCTGTTTTTT.

V usage is TRBV7-2 and J usage is TRBJ2-5; 8 bases align to TRBD2. V lost 5 bases to trimming and J lost 3 bases; unmatched junction nucleotides: 8. Germline CDR1 is SGHTA and CDR2 is FQGNSA. The CDR3 loop spans 15 amino acids. CDR3 sequence (DNA): TGTGCCAGCAGCCCACTTGTCGGGAGGGAAGAGACCCAGTACTTC. Its translation is CASSPLVGREETQYF.

This sequence joins TRBV29-1 and TRBJ1-1; D is uncertain. The CDR3 is 12 amino acids. Germline V gene data show CDR1 as SQVTM and CDR2 as ANQGSEA. Deletions cut 7 bases from V and 4 bases from J, with 13 bases between. CDR3 protein: CSGTEGVTEAFF. In nucleotides, the CDR3 is TGCAGCGGCACCGAGGGTGTCACTGAAGCTTTCTTT. The complete variable domain, with remaining parts taken from reference TRBV29-1 and TRBJ1-1, reads SAVISQKPSRDICQRGTSLTIQCQVDSQVTMMFWYRQQPGQSLTLIATANQGSEATYESGFVIDKFPISRPNLTFSTLTVSNMSPEDSSIYLCSGTEGVTEAFFGQGTRLTVV.

This clonotype was observed a few times. The chain employs TRBV6-1 and TRBJ2-7; no clear D. CDR1 is MNHNS, CDR2 SASEGT, per germline. Trimming removed 0 bases at V and 6 bases at J, with 15 bases between. CDR3 length equals 15 residues. Written as DNA, the CDR3 is TGTGCCAGCAGTGAAGCGCTAGAACCTACGAGCGAGCAGTACTTC. Translating it yields CASSEALEPTSEQYF.

The chain's CDR3 is CSAPWREETDEQFF. DNA of the CDR3: TGCAGTGCCCCATGGCGGGAGGAGACTGATGAGCAGTTCTTC. This chain uses TRBV20-1 with TRBJ2-1, with 8 bases aligning to TRBD2. This CDR3 spans 14 amino acids. CDR1 DFQATT and CDR2 SNEGSKA come from the germline V gene (reference sequence). With V trimmed by 6 bases and J by 8 bases, 12 bases remained unmatched.

The chain carries TRBV7-3 and TRBJ2-1, with D tentatively TRBD1 (5 bases). V dropped 2 bases and J dropped 2 bases, with 10 bases sitting between them. This CDR3 region has 15 residues. Per germline, CDR1 SGHTA and CDR2 FQGTGA. The CDR3, as DNA: TGTGCCAGCAGCTTATCCAGGGTTACCTACAATGAGCAGTTCTTC. Its translation: CASSLSRVTYNEQFF.

This clonotype was detected many times. J is TRBJ2-7 and V is TRBV10-3; D call uncertain. V was pared by 4 bases and J by 3 bases, with 4 bases between. This CDR3 has 11 residues. Germline CDR1 and CDR2: ENHRY and SYGVKD. The CDR3 spells CAISGGYEQYF. CDR3 nucleotide sequence: TGTGCCATCAGTGGCGGCTACGAGCAGTACTTC.

The chain joins TRBV19 to TRBJ1-1, with 9 bases matching TRBD1. The CDR3 covers 16 residues. The ends lost 5 bases at V and 0 bases at J; junction bases unmatched: 7. From germline, CDR1 is LNHDA and CDR2 SQIVND (reference sequence). CDR3 region: CASSAGTGRVNTEAFF. The DNA of the CDR3 is TGTGCCAGTAGTGCTGGGACAGGGCGGGTGAACACTGAAGCTTTCTTT.

The chain uses TRBV7-9 and TRBJ2-2; 7 bases are shared with TRBD1. This CDR3 is 19 amino acids long. Germline values: CDR1 SEHNR, CDR2 FQNEAQ (reference sequence). Trimming took 0 bases from V and 5 from J; bases not matched to a gene: 15. The CDR3 bases are TGTGCCAGCAGCTTAGCCCCACTCCAGAGGGGGCGCAAAACCGGGGAGCTGTTTTTT. Translated: CASSLAPLQRGRKTGELFF.

This clonotype came up a few times. The rearrangement links TRBV10-3 to TRBJ1-3; D gene uncertain. The CDR3 covers 14 residues. V lost 8 bases to trimming and J lost 8 bases, with 19 bases between them. Germline values: CDR1 ENHRY, CDR2 SYGVKD. CDR3 in DNA: TGTGCCATCTCTTCTTTGCCCCCAGAGGACACCATATATTTT. Protein: CAISSLPPEDTIYF.

This clonotype was picked up a small number of times. This sequence joins TRBV29-1 and TRBJ1-1; D remains unclear. The germline gives CDR1 SQVTM, CDR2 ANQGSEA. This CDR3 spans 10 amino acids. Trimming took off 8 bases at V and 0 bases at J, with 4 bases between the two ends. As DNA, the CDR3 is TGCAGCACTATGAACACTGAAGCTTTCTTT. Its protein product is CSTMNTEAFF.

The CDR3 is CASSLIGGSTDTQYF. The CDR3 DNA follows: TGCGCCAGCAGCTTGATCGGCGGGAGCACAGATACGCAGTATTTT. V gene TRBV5-1 combines with J gene TRBJ2-3, with TRBD2 as a possible D gene (5 bases). The CDR3 has 15 residues. Germline loops: CDR1 SGHRS, CDR2 YFSETQ. The V end lost 1 base, the J end lost 0 bases, and 9 bases lay between the germline ends. The variable domain in full, completed from reference TRBV5-1 and TRBJ2-3, reads KAGVTQTPRYLIKTRGQQVTLSCSPISGHRSVSWYQQTPGQGLQFLFEYFSETQRNKGNFPGRFSGRQFSNSRSEMNVSTLELGDSALYLCASSLIGGSTDTQYFGPGTRLTVL.

The chain carries TRBV7-9 and TRBJ2-1; D unresolved. The germline V gene has CDR1 SEHNR and CDR2 FQNEAQ (reference sequence). V lost 5 bases to trimming and J lost 0 bases, with 11 bases between them. The CDR3 has 15 amino acids. CDR3 bases: TGTGCCAGCAGCACCGCCAAGAGCTCCTACAATGAGCAGTTCTTC. It specifies CASSTAKSSYNEQFF.

This clonotype was found a few times. The J gene is TRBJ2-3, the V gene TRBV20-1, with 9 bases lining up with TRBD2. Germline V CDR1 and CDR2: DFQATT, SNEGSKA (reference sequence). V shed 1 base and J 4 bases; nucleotides not matched to a gene: 12. This CDR3 region has 17 residues. The CDR3 coding sequence is TGCAGTGCTAGAGTTTGGCTAGCGGGGACGGGTGCAGATACGCAGTATTTT. It specifies CSARVWLAGTGADTQYF.

The chain has TRBV9 and TRBJ1-4; TRBD1 might be the D (5 bases). With 4 bases removed from V and 2 bases from J, the gap between germline ends came to 15 bases. The CDR3 length is 16 residues. CDR1 is SGDLS, CDR2 YYNGEE, per germline. Here the CDR3 DNA reads TGTGCCAGCAGCTCACACGGCCGGGGGACTAATGAAAAACTGTTTTTT. It yields the protein CASSSHGRGTNEKLFF.

This clonotype was recorded at least ten times. The CDR3 is CSASTPGNTIYF. DNA of the CDR3: TGCAGTGCTAGTACCCCTGGAAACACCATATATTTT. This chain connects TRBV20-1 to TRBJ1-3; D is undetermined. Germline assignment: CDR1 DFQATT and CDR2 SNEGSKA (reference sequence). V dropped 3 bases and J dropped 2 bases, with 5 bases sitting between them. This CDR3 comprises 12 residues.

This clonotype was detected many times. The rearrangement joins TRBV29-1 to TRBJ1-1, with D unclear. Germline-derived CDR1 and CDR2 are SQVTM and ANQGSEA. Trimming shortened V by 3 bases and J by 0 bases, and 5 bases separated the two germline ends. CDR3 length: 12 amino acids. The CDR3 loop is CSVEALNTEAFF. The CDR3 DNA follows: TGCAGCGTTGAGGCCCTGAACACTGAAGCTTTCTTT.

A few counts support this clonotype. In nucleotides, the CDR3 is TGTGCCAGCAGCTTCGGGGGCTCAGAGACCCAGTACTTC. Its translation is CASSFGGSETQYF. The chain recombines TRBV7-9 with TRBJ2-5; D may correspond to TRBD1 or TRBD2 (6 bases each). The CDR3 length is 13 residues. Germline-derived CDR1 and CDR2 are SEHNR and FQNEAQ (reference sequence). The germline V and J ends were trimmed by 3 bases and 4 bases, with 9 bases remaining between them.